This T cell receptor beta chain was retrieved from a study of blood T cell repertoires in COVID-19 (dated by TCRdb to between 2020 and 2021). Context from the whole study: Collaborator samples came from the United States, Italy and Spain and covered acute and convalescent phases of COVID-19. A de-identified subject ID, COVID-19 status, age in years and sex were almost always included in the sample metadata. The repertoires were released in a freely available public database meant as a resource for research on the immune response to SARS-CoV-2. The prospective study material was composed of cDNA or gDNA derived from T cells, B-cell-depleted T cells, or PBMCs. Where available, HLA class I and class II types were obtained from metadata supplied by the sample provider rather than from assay-based typing. The samples were drawn from the first 160 participants of the ongoing ImmuneRACE study and from 1,254 subjects provided by 6 global collaborators. Deeply sampled blood TCRbeta repertoires from subjects exposed to, actively infected with, or recovered from COVID-19 were included in the dataset.

The immunoSEQ Assay, a bias-controlled multiplex PCR, was used to amplify TCRbeta CDR3 regions from genomic DNA. For the original study's pipeline: Within the assay, amplification of reference gene primers was used to estimate how many nucleated cells each sample contained. Sequence reads were collapsed and filtered to measure the absolute abundance of every unique TCRbeta CDR3 rearrangement. For each sample, productive Simpson clonality was calculated by taking the square root of Simpson's diversity index across productive rearrangements. The immuneACCESS repertoire file appears here via TCRdb, limited to in-frame rearrangements. These files lack a portion of the clones; in checked studies, under half of the deficit traces to unresolved V genes, and the cause of the others is not known. D and trimming come from the DNA, and the V and J calls and clone size come from that table. In this sample the table shows tens of thousands of clones, 87% of which occur a single time. Approximately 8.3% of the sample goes to the ten largest clones.

Collaborating institutions collected whole blood in K2EDTA tubes following their own protocols. For TCRbeta analysis, collaborators shipped samples in one of three forms: frozen whole blood, isolated PBMCs, or DNA extracted from either of those sample types. V sheds 1 base and J sheds 0 bases, leaving 9 bases between their ends. The germline V gene yields KGHSH for CDR1 and LQKENI for CDR2. Reading from cysteine to phenylalanine, the CDR3 counts 15 amino acids. Only CDR3 DNA is held: 45 bases, read in frame from base 1. Broad study findings and their caveats: The quantity of clinical and demographic metadata differed by source and by participant and was supplied without curation.

In the case of this clone: Its antigen is currently not known. The input lacks base qualities; no much larger clone sits a single base away.

The sequenced material came from peripheral blood. This clonotype was obtained from a man aged 25-40 years with acute or convalescent COVID-19. The V gene is TRBV18 and the J gene is TRBJ1-1; TRBD1 is possibly the D segment (6 matching bases). The CDR3 reads as follows: CASSPQRQVNTEAFF. Here is the DNA: TGTGCCAGCTCACCACAGAGACAGGTGAACACTGAAGCTTTCTTT.